The rows below give T cell receptor beta chains drawn from one sample of a study of blood T cell repertoires in COVID-19. Profiled with immunoSEQ multiplex PCR; TCRdb holds only in-frame clones, not every one. Of 150,000 to 200,000 clones listed, approximately 87% are singletons. Material: peripheral blood. Every receptor here comes from a man aged 40-49 years with active or convalescent COVID-19. Both conserved end residues are trimmed from each CDR3. Each record gives: clone size, V gene, CDR3 protein. Only some rows state a clone size, as once, few, many or a class for expanded clones.

>NA|TRBV7-9
ASSRPRAQETQY
>NA|TRBV4-2
ASSPVPDSPNYGYT
>NA|TRBV2
ASSVSGQTSSYNSPLH
>NA|TRBV6-5
ASSMDPGFEAF
>NA|TRBV15
ATSRDGTDTYEQY
>NA|TRBV10-3
AITGTSGGGDTQY
>NA|TRBV5-8
ASSVNIQGRGTDTQY
>NA|TRBV11-2
ASSLVVTRGYYEQY
>NA|TRBV6-5
ASSYNQRGGRDTQY
>NA|TRBV4-3
ASSQDVGSGVDTQY
>NA|TRBV5-1
ASSLDRSNEKLF
>NA|TRBV10-3
ATGQGLTTNEKLF
>few|TRBV10-2
ATSGQGINQPQH
>NA|TRBV9
ASSPRTSGQGDTQY
>NA|TRBV6-5
ASRGTGGVYGYT
>NA|TRBV7-8
ASSYWGGKSTDTQY
>NA|TRBV30
AWSPSGAYNEQF
>NA|TRBV5-5
ASNRQGARTNTGELF
>NA|TRBV7-6
ASSPGTSGGAGELF
>NA|TRBV10-3
AISDRVRETQY
>once|TRBV7-9
ASSLGGRVGHEQY
>NA|TRBV19
ASSISATNEKLF
>NA|TRBV7-2
ASSFRGSNQPQH
>NA|TRBV6-1
ASSESWGQGAGNYGYT